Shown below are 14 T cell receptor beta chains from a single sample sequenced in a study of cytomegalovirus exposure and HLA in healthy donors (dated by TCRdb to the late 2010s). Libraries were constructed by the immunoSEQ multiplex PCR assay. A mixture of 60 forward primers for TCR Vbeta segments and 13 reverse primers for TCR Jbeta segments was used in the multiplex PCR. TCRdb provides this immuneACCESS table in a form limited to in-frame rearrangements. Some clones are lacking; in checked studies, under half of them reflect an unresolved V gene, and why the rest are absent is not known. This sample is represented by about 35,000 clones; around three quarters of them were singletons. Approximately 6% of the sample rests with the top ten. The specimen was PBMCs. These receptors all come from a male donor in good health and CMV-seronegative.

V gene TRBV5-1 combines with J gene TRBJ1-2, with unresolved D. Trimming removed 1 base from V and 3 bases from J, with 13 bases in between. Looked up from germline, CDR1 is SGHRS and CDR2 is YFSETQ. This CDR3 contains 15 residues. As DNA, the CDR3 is TGCGCCAGCAGCTTGAAGGAGGGTTCGGACTATGGCTACACCTTC. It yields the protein CASSLKEGSDYGYTF. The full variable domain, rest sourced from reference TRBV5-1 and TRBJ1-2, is KAGVTQTPRYLIKTRGQQVTLSCSPISGHRSVSWYQQTPGQGLQFLFEYFSETQRNKGNFPGRFSGRQFSNSRSEMNVSTLELGDSALYLCASSLKEGSDYGYTFGSGTRLTVV.

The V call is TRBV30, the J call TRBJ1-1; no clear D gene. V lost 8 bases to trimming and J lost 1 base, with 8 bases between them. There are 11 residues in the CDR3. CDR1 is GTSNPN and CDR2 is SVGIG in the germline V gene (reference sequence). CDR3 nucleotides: TGTGCCCTATCCAAGAACACTGAAGCTTTCTTT. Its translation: CALSKNTEAFF. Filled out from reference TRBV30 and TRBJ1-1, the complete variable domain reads SQTIHQWPATLVQPVGSPLSLECTVEGTSNPNLYWYRQAAGRGLQLLFYSVGIGQISSEVPQNLSASRPQDRQFILSSKKLLLSDSGFYLCALSKNTEAFFGQGTRLTVV.

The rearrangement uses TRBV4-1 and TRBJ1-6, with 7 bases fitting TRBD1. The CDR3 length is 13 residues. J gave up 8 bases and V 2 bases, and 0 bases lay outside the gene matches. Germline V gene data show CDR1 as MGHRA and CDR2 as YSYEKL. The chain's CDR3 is CASSQTGDSPLHF. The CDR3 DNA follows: TGCGCCAGCAGCCAAACAGGGGATTCACCCCTCCACTTT.

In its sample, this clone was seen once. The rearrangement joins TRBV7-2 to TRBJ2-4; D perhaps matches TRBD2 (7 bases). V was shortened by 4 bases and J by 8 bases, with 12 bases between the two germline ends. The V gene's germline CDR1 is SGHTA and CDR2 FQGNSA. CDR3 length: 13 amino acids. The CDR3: CASSSGGSDIQYF. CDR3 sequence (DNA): TGTGCCAGCAGCTCGGGGGGCTCGGACATTCAGTACTTC.

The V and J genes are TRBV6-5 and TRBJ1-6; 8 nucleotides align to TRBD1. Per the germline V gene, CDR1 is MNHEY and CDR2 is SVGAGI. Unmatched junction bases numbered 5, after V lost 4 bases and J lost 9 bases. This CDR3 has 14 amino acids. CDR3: CASSLGTGASPLHF. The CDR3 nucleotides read TGTGCCAGCAGTTTAGGGACAGGTGCTTCACCCCTCCACTTT.

CDR3 in DNA: TGTGCCAGCAGCCCCTTGATGTTGGCTGCAGAGTACTTC. Translation gives CASSPLMLAAEYF. J is TRBJ2-7 and V is TRBV7-9; D unclear. Germline V gene lookup returns CDR1 SEHNR and CDR2 FQNEAQ (reference sequence). This CDR3 is 13 amino acids long. Trimming pared 5 bases from V and 11 bases from J, leaving 19 bases between. The variable domain in full, completed from reference TRBV7-9 and TRBJ2-7, reads DTGVSQNPRHKITKRGQNVTFRCDPISEHNRLYWYRQTLGQGPEFLTYFQNEAQLEKSRLLSDRFSAERPKGSFSTLEIQRTEQGDSAMYLCASSPLMLAAEYFGPGTRLTVT.

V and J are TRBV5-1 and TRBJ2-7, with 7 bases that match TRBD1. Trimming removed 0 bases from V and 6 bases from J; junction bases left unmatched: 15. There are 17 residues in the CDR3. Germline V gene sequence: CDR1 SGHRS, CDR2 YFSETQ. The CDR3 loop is CASSLVWGTGVFPEQYF. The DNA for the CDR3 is TGCGCCAGCAGCTTGGTCTGGGGAACAGGGGTATTTCCCGAGCAGTACTTC.

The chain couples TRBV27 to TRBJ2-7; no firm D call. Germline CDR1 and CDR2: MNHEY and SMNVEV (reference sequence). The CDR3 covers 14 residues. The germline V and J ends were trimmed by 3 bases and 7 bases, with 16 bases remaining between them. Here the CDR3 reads CASSFSNSLWEQYF. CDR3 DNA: TGTGCCAGCAGTTTCTCGAACAGTCTCTGGGAGCAGTACTTC.

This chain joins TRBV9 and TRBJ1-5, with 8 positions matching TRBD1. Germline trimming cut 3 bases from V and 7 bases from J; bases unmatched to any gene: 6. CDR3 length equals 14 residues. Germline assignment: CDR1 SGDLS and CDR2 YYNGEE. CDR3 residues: CASSETGALQPQHF. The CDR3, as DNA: TGTGCCAGCAGCGAGACAGGGGCGCTCCAGCCCCAGCATTTT.

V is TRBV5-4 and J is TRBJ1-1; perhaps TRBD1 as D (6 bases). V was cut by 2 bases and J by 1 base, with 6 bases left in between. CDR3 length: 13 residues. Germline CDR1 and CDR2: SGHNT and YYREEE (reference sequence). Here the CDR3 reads CASSLQGNTEAFF. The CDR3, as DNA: TGTGCCAGCAGCTTACAGGGGAACACTGAAGCTTTCTTT.

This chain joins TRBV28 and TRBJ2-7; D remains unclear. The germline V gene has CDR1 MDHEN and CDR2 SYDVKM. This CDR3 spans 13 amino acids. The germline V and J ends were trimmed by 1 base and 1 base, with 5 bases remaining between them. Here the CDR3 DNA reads TGTGCCAGCAGTTTATATACTTCCTACGAGCAGTACTTC. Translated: CASSLYTSYEQYF.

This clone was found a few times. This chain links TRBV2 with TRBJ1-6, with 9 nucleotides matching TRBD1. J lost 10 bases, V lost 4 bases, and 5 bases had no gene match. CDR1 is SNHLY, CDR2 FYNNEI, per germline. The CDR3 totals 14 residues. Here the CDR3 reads CASSGRQGGSPLHF. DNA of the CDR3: TGTGCCAGCAGTGGCCGACAGGGGGGCTCACCCCTCCACTTT.

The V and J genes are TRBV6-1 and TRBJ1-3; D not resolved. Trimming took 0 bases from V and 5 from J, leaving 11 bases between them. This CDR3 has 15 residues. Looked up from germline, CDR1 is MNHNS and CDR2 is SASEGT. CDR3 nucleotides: TGTGCCAGCAGTGAAGCATCCGACTCCAGAAACACCATATATTTT. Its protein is CASSEASDSRNTIYF.

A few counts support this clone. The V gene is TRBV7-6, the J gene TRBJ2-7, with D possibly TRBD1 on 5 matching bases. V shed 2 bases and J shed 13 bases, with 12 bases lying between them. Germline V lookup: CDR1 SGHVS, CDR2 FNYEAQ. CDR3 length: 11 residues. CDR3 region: CASSLNRIIYF. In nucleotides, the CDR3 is TGTGCCAGCAGCTTAAACAGGATTATCTACTTC.